This T cell receptor (beta chain) appears in the sequencing data of a study of T cells in Graves' hyperthyroidism and ophthalmopathy. V was clipped by 3 bases and J by 2 bases; unmatched bases: 2. The CDR3 has 15 residues. Germline CDR1 is SGDLS and CDR2 is YYNGEE. From RNA transcripts, TCR beta CDR3 regions were amplified. The HTBI primer set drove a first-round RT-PCR of the TCR CDR3. TCRdb fed the multiplex PCR reads into MiXCR, producing one record per CDR3 protein. This sample yields over 250,000 distinct CDR3 sequences, of which approximately 23% are seen a single time; around 62% belongs to the top ten.

Sequenced input: blood. The origin of this receptor is a man aged 25 to 40 with Graves' ophthalmopathy. The chain links TRBV9 to TRBJ2-7; TRBD2 agrees at 13 bases. CDR3 bases: TGTGCCAGCAGCGATGGACTAGCGGGAGCCTACGAGCAGTACTTC. Protein: CASSDGLAGAYEQYF.